The T cell receptor beta chain described here comes from a study of blood T cell repertoires in COVID-19. CDR1 is MDHEN and CDR2 is SYDVKM in the germline V gene. The V and J ends lost 6 bases and 7 bases, in that order; junction bases with no gene match: 9. CDR3 size: 15 residues. Repertoires were generated with immunoSEQ multiplex PCR, while TCRdb's copy carries only in-frame clones and drops some. The data hold fewer than 250,000 clones, with roughly 85% observed a single time. Sequenced: PBMCs or T cells enriched from blood (not recorded which). V is TRBV28 and J is TRBJ1-2; 12 bases match TRBD1. This clonotype originated in a woman in her forties with acute COVID-19. The CDR3 sequence is CASRTGTGGRGGYTF. In DNA, the CDR3 is TGTGCCAGCAGAACCGGGACAGGGGGCCGAGGTGGCTACACCTTC.